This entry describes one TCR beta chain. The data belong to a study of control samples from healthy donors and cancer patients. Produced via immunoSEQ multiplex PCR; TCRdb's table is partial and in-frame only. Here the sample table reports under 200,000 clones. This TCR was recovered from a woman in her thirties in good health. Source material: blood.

CDR3 residues: CASRVSTNEKLFF. CDR3 in DNA: TGTGCCAGCAGGGTTTCAACTAATGAAAAACTGTTTTTT. The genes are TRBV28 and TRBJ1-4; D is ambiguous. Per the germline V gene, CDR1 is MDHEN and CDR2 is SYDVKM. This CDR3 has 13 amino acids. The V end lost 6 bases, the J end lost 0 bases, and 5 bases lay between the germline ends.